The 27 T cell receptor beta chains reported below all come from one sample, sequenced in a study of yellow fever vaccine responses in identical twins. TCRdb redid the calling of the RT-PCR reads with MiXCR, one entry per CDR3 protein. The repertoire holds roughly 15,000 distinct CDR3 sequences, with 70% to 85% as singletons. Sequenced here: T cells from blood (PBMCs), unsorted or a sorted subset (not recorded which), sampled before or after yellow fever vaccination (not recorded which). These receptor sequences come from a woman aged 18-35 years who received the yellow fever vaccine.

The V gene is TRBV10-1, the J gene TRBJ1-3; D gene unclear. Trimming pared 5 bases from V and 0 bases from J, leaving 11 bases between. CDR1 and CDR2 (germline): WNHNN, SYGVQD (reference sequence). The CDR3 runs 15 residues. The CDR3 bases are TGCGCCAGCAGTTTGGAGGTCAACTCTGGAAACACCATATATTTT. Protein sequence: CASSLEVNSGNTIYF.

J is TRBJ2-5 and V is TRBV29-1; TRBD1 might be the D (6 bases). The germline V gene has CDR1 SQVTM and CDR2 ANQGSEA. V was pared by 5 bases and J by 5 bases, with 12 bases between. The CDR3 runs to 12 residues. In nucleotides, the CDR3 is TGCAGCGTTTCAGGGGTCGTGGAGACCCAGTACTTC. It yields the protein CSVSGVVETQYF.

Only a few counts were recorded for this clonotype. The chain links TRBV28 to TRBJ1-3; the match to TRBD1 covers 8 bases. The CDR3 contains 12 residues. Germline CDR1 MDHEN, CDR2 SYDVKM. V shed 10 bases, J shed 4 bases, and the junction held 3 bases outside the gene matches. The CDR3: CATGQGGNTIYF. CDR3 DNA: TGTGCCACAGGACAGGGCGGAAACACCATATATTTT.

The chain is built from TRBV7-3 and TRBJ2-2; 7 nucleotides align to TRBD1. The germline V gene encodes CDR1 SGHTA and CDR2 FQGTGA. CDR3 size: 14 residues. V lost 4 bases to trimming and J lost 5 bases; unmatched junction nucleotides: 4. The CDR3 reads CASSSTQGTGELFF. The CDR3, as DNA: TGTGCCAGCAGCTCAACACAGGGGACCGGGGAGCTGTTTTTT.

The gene calls are TRBV7-3 and TRBJ2-1; D might be TRBD2 (5 bases). V gave up 4 bases and J gave up 2 bases, with 6 bases separating them. The CDR3 covers 13 residues. CDR1 is SGHTA and CDR2 is FQGTGA in the germline V gene. The CDR3 reads CASSSAAYNEQFF. The CDR3 coding sequence is TGTGCCAGCAGCTCAGCGGCCTACAATGAGCAGTTCTTC.

V is TRBV25-1 and J is TRBJ2-5; D is unclear. This CDR3 region has 13 residues. V dropped 3 bases and J dropped 3 bases, with 8 bases sitting between them. Germline assignment: CDR1 MGHDK and CDR2 SYGVNS. The CDR3 DNA is TGTGCCAGCAGTGAGTGGATGGAAGAGACCCAGTACTTC. As protein: CASSEWMEETQYF.

The chain uses TRBV7-9 and TRBJ1-6; D is uncertain. From germline, CDR1 is SEHNR and CDR2 FQNEAQ (reference sequence). The CDR3 is 15 residues long. V lost 5 bases and J 7 bases, leaving 15 bases between the germline ends. CDR3 in DNA: TGTGCCAGCAGCCCGAGGGCTGCTGAGAATTCACCCCTCCACTTT. Encoded protein: CASSPRAAENSPLHF.

V and J are TRBV12-3 or TRBV12-4 and TRBJ2-5; D is undetermined. V shed 4 bases and J shed 5 bases, with 5 bases lying between them. The CDR3 totals 11 residues. The chain's CDR3 is CASSSLETQYF. CDR3 DNA sequence: TGTGCCAGCAGTTCCCTGGAGACCCAGTACTTC.

This rearrangement joins TRBV5-1 to TRBJ1-4; D is unclear. This CDR3 comprises 14 residues. Germline V lookup: CDR1 SGHRS, CDR2 YFSETQ. The V gene lost 0 bases and the J gene lost 10 bases, with 13 bases spanning the gap. The CDR3 nucleotides read TGCGCCAGCAGCTTGGCCGGGCCCGACTTAAAACTGTTTTTT. This gives the protein CASSLAGPDLKLFF.

The chain couples TRBV2 to TRBJ2-3; TRBD1 might be the D (6 bases). Trimming took off 8 bases at V and 4 bases at J, with 10 bases between the two ends. Germline V CDR1 and CDR2: SNHLY, FYNNEI. This CDR3 has 12 amino acids. CDR3 coding DNA: TGTGCCAGCTCACAGGGTTCAGATACGCAGTATTTT. It yields the protein CASSQGSDTQYF. The whole variable domain, filled in from reference TRBV2 and TRBJ2-3, reads EPEVTQTPSHQVTQMGQEVILRCVPISNHLYFYWYRQILGQKVEFLVSFYNNEISEKSEIFDDQFSVERPDGSNFTLKIRSTKLEDSAMYFCASSQGSDTQYFGPGTRLTVL.

This clonotype turned up a few times. The rearrangement uses TRBV11-2 and TRBJ2-7; D is ambiguous. This CDR3 is 13 amino acids long. V was pared by 1 base and J by 3 bases, with 7 bases between. Germline V CDR1 and CDR2: SGHAT, FQNNGV. DNA for the CDR3: TGTGCCAGCAGCTTAGGGGATCACTACGAGCAGTACTTC. Protein: CASSLGDHYEQYF.

The V call is TRBV5-5, the J call TRBJ2-7; TRBD1 matches at 9 bases. V dropped 2 bases and J dropped 6; count of bases not matched to a gene: 3. This CDR3 spans 13 amino acids. The germline V gene has CDR1 SGHKS and CDR2 YYEKEE (reference sequence). The CDR3 loop is CASSFTGGGEQYF. Here the CDR3 DNA reads TGTGCCAGCAGCTTTACAGGGGGCGGCGAGCAGTACTTC.

The chain recombines TRBV5-1 with TRBJ2-4; TRBD2 aligns across 7 bases. Germline V gene lookup returns CDR1 SGHRS and CDR2 YFSETQ. V was clipped by 4 bases and J by 16 bases; unmatched bases: 11. The CDR3 loop spans 12 amino acids. The CDR3 here is CASSSGDSEPYF. Here the CDR3 DNA reads TGCGCCAGCAGCAGCGGGGACTCCGAACCATACTTC.

The table lists this clonotype with a count of one. The J gene is TRBJ1-2, the V gene TRBV11-3; tentatively, D is TRBD1 (5 bases). V was pared by 5 bases and J by 4 bases, with 17 bases between. Germline values: CDR1 SGHNT, CDR2 YENEEA. The CDR3 is made up of 15 amino acids. CDR3 amino acids: CASSVTGTEPYGYTF. In nucleotides, the CDR3 is TGTGCCAGCAGCGTCACCGGGACGGAACCCTATGGCTACACCTTC.

V gene TRBV29-1 combines with J gene TRBJ2-2, with 9 bases that match TRBD2. Germline CDR1 is SQVTM and CDR2 is ANQGSEA. This CDR3 has 15 amino acids. The trim removed 4 bases at V and 1 base at J, leaving 4 bases unmatched. The CDR3 nucleotides read TGCAGCGTTGCCGAGACTAGCGGGAACACCGGGGAGCTGTTTTTT. Residues: CSVAETSGNTGELFF.

CDR3 sequence (DNA): TGTGCCAGCAGCTCATCGGGGGGCTCTCGAAACATTCAGTACTTC. This encodes CASSSSGGSRNIQYF. The chain joins TRBV11-3 to TRBJ2-4, with D perhaps matching TRBD2 (7 bases). Germline V gene data show CDR1 as SGHNT and CDR2 as YENEEA. The CDR3 length is 15 residues. The V end lost 4 bases, the J end lost 6 bases, and 16 bases lay between the germline ends.

The V and J genes are TRBV18 and TRBJ1-2, with 9 bases identical to TRBD1. This CDR3 region has 14 residues. With 5 bases clipped from V and 5 bases from J, the junction kept 6 bases outside the gene matches. CDR1 and CDR2 from the germline V gene are KGHSH and LQKENI. CDR3 loop: CASSSEDRGYGYTF. DNA for the CDR3: TGTGCCAGCTCATCAGAGGACAGGGGATATGGCTACACCTTC. Filled out from reference TRBV18 and TRBJ1-2, the complete variable domain reads NAGVMQNPRHLVRRRGQEARLRCSPMKGHSHVYWYRQLPEEGLKFMVYLQKENIIDESGMPKERFSAEFPKEGPSILRIQQVVRGDSAAYFCASSSEDRGYGYTFGSGTRLTVV.

The chain carries TRBV24-1 and TRBJ1-4, with 7 nucleotides matching TRBD1. CDR1 and CDR2 (germline): KGHDR, SFDVKD. This CDR3 contains 15 residues. V shed 4 bases and J 8 bases; nucleotides not matched to a gene: 9. The DNA for the CDR3 is TGTGCCACCAGTGAGACTGGACAGGTTGGAGAAAAACTGTTTTTT. It encodes CATSETGQVGEKLFF.

This chain joins TRBV12-5 and TRBJ2-3, with TRBD2 as a possible D gene (5 bases). Trimming removed 7 bases at V and 3 bases at J, with 14 bases between. The CDR3 is made up of 14 amino acids. CDR1 and CDR2 from the germline V gene are LGHNT and FRNRAP. This CDR3 reads CASATWTSTDTQYF. The CDR3 DNA follows: TGTGCTAGTGCCACGTGGACTTCAACAGATACGCAGTATTTT.

The chain uses TRBV11-3 and TRBJ2-1; D is tentatively TRBD1 or TRBD2 (5 bases each). V was clipped by 1 base and J by 0 bases, with 16 bases between them. The CDR3 contains 18 residues. The germline CDR1 and CDR2 sequences are SGHNT and YENEEA. CDR3 region: CASSLGVVGAASYNEQFF. The DNA of the CDR3 is TGTGCCAGCAGCTTAGGGGTCGTCGGGGCGGCCTCCTACAATGAGCAGTTCTTC.

This clonotype was recorded a few times. The chain combines TRBV5-1 with TRBJ2-2, with TRBD1 identical over 8 bases. The V and J ends lost 3 bases and 0 bases, in that order; junction bases with no gene match: 4. The germline V gene encodes CDR1 SGHRS and CDR2 YFSETQ. This CDR3 is built from 16 residues. CDR3 in amino acids: CASSSTGGANTGELFF. The CDR3 DNA sequence: TGCGCCAGCAGCTCAACAGGGGGAGCGAACACCGGGGAGCTGTTTTTT.

The chain combines TRBV9 with TRBJ2-6; a weak D match, TRBD1 (5 bases). The CDR3 extends over 17 amino acids. Germline V gives CDR1 SGDLS, CDR2 YYNGEE. The germline V and J ends were trimmed by 1 base and 0 bases, with 11 bases remaining between them. CDR3 sequence reads: CASSVQGSHSGANVLTF. The CDR3 nucleotides read TGTGCCAGCAGCGTACAGGGTTCCCACTCTGGGGCCAACGTCCTGACTTTC.

V and J are TRBV18 and TRBJ1-4; no firm D call. V was clipped by 3 bases and J by 0 bases, with 14 bases between them. Germline CDR1 reads KGHSH; CDR2 reads LQKENI. The CDR3 contains 17 residues. The CDR3 DNA is TGTGCCAGCTCACCCCCGGAAAGGCGTGCAACTAATGAAAAACTGTTTTTT. Protein: CASSPPERRATNEKLFF.

This clonotype was detected once. The gene calls are TRBV5-4 and TRBJ2-1; D is undetermined. The V gene lost 2 bases and the J gene lost 0 bases, with 6 bases spanning the gap. This CDR3 comprises 14 residues. Germline CDR1 reads SGHNT; CDR2 reads YYREEE (reference sequence). In DNA form, the CDR3 reads TGTGCCAGCAGCTTCTGGAGCTCCTACAATGAGCAGTTCTTC. The encoded protein is CASSFWSSYNEQFF.

V and J are TRBV2 and TRBJ1-5; D not certain. With 0 bases removed from V and 6 bases from J, the gap between germline ends came to 9 bases. The CDR3 extends over 14 amino acids. In germline, CDR1 is SNHLY, CDR2 FYNNEI. Here the CDR3 DNA reads TGTGCCAGCAGTGAAGCAGGGTTGGGTCAGCCCCAGCATTTT. Translated, it gives CASSEAGLGQPQHF.

The chain joins TRBV2 to TRBJ2-4; TRBD2 agrees at 11 bases. Germline-derived CDR1 and CDR2 are SNHLY and FYNNEI. The length of the CDR3 is 14 residues. V gave up 6 bases and J gave up 2 bases; unmatched junction bases: 0. The CDR3 coding sequence is TGTGCCAGCAGGACTAGCGGGACCAAAAACATTCAGTACTTC. This translates into CASRTSGTKNIQYF.

This rearrangement joins TRBV12-3 or TRBV12-4 to TRBJ1-5; a possible D gene is TRBD1 (5 bases). This CDR3 is 14 amino acids long. V lost 4 bases, J lost 2 bases, and 9 bases lay in between. CDR3 bases: TGTGCCAGCAGTTGGGGGGTGGGCAATCAGCCCCAGCATTTT. It translates to CASSWGVGNQPQHF.